What follows describes a single T cell receptor beta chain. Its antigen is not known. The CDR3 consists of 13 residues. J lost 3 bases, V lost 5 bases, and 3 bases had no gene match. Germline CDR1 is MDHEN and CDR2 is SYDVKM. The data originate from a study of cytomegalovirus exposure and HLA in healthy donors. Overall study findings and caveats: TCR beta chain V- and J-gene trimming was linked, in a later analysis, to a missense variant in DCLRE1C. Some V segments (TRBV6-2 and TRBV6-3 among them) were excluded as indistinguishable. Reports described diagnosis of cytomegalovirus status by the classifier as highly specific and sensitive.

Primers for the PCR totalled 60 Vbeta and 13 Jbeta. Libraries were prepared by immunoSEQ multiplex PCR; TCRdb keeps only in-frame clonotypes and omits some of them. This table holds some 160,000 clones, roughly 84% found once. Sequenced: PBMCs. The gene calls are TRBV28 and TRBJ1-2, with 7 bases identical to TRBD1. This TCR was sampled from a woman under 30 in good health and CMV-seronegative. The CDR3 DNA reads TGTGCCAGCAGTCCCGGACAGGACTATGGCTACACCTTC. Its protein is CASSPGQDYGYTF.